Below, one T cell receptor beta chain is given with its context. There are a few counts of this clonotype. The antigen it binds to is not known. Per-base quality was not reported, and no clone a single base away is much larger than it. The library was generated by 5' RACE. TCRdb lists the instrument as Illumina HiSeq 2500. A second PCR of roughly 7 to 11 cycles was run with a J-beta primer mix and a sample-barcoded 5' primer. A template-switch 5' adaptor carrying 12 random nucleotides introduced a unique molecular identifier onto each TCR beta cDNA molecule. Each sample yielded at least 3 million CDR3-containing paired-end reads. All of the RNA was converted into first-strand cDNA using the Mint cDNA synthesis kit, with a TRBC-specific oligonucleotide serving as the primer. All cDNA was treated with uracil-DNA glycosylase and then went through a first 18-cycle PCR with the universal primers M1SS and BC2_uni_R. The paper's processing steps were these. For normalization, 1 million high-quality reads were randomly selected from each sample, with every read carrying a distinct molecular identifier. Reads sharing molecular identifiers were discarded rather than binned into consensus sequences. MiTCR, set to a Q25 quality threshold and the strictest error-elimination algorithm, was used for CDR3 identification, clonotype clustering and error correction. A nonparametric unseen species model with Euler transformation was used to estimate a lower bound on total TCR beta diversity. The public sequencing data were trimmed at Q25 with fastp and processed into clonotypes with MiXCR by TCRdb, which kept only in-frame beta chains. Entries that share a CDR3 protein sequence are merged under the most common genes and DNA. Clone size and V and J calls follow TCRdb, not the original study. In all, the sample holds 600,000 to 650,000 distinct CDR3 sequences, and roughly 50% of those were seen once. The ten top clones hold 30% to 45% of the sample.

The donors were roughly 40 Caucasian individuals from Russia, aged 6 to 90 years, who were systemically healthy. Each donor gave ten milliliters of peripheral blood, drawn into EDTA-treated Vacutainer tubes. Ficoll-Paque density-gradient centrifugation was used to isolate PBMCs, with at least 6.5 million per sample. Total RNA was extracted from PBMCs with Trizol reagent, with at least 5.5 micrograms obtained per sample. For every donor, an aliquot of PBMCs went through flow cytometry to measure the percentages of naive CD45RAhigh/CD27high T cells. This record comes from a study of blood T cells in healthy people across ages (dated by TCRdb to the mid-2010s). About the investigation overall: In model experiments, roughly one uniquely barcoded TCR beta cDNA molecule per two T cells was captured by template switching. The study analyzed two additional independent replicas of 1 million unique cDNA reads from the same blood draw for two donors, one aged 18 to 30 and one aged 80 or older. The donors were divided into four age groups: young (average roughly 17 years), middle-aged (over 35), aged (around 67) and long-lived (82). To avoid experimental bias, donors of different ages were randomly spread across the sequencing lanes. Using deep sequencing normalized with unique cDNA molecular identifiers, the study measured how TCR beta repertoire diversity changes with age. General conclusions and limits of the study: The CMV infection status of donors was not known, potentially confounding age-related changes in expanded clonotypes. Bulk unsorted PBMC profiling prevented conclusive comparison of naive and antigen-experienced compartments. There was a strong correlation between observed TCR beta diversity and the percentage of naive T cells measured by flow cytometry. The long-lived group showed more naive CD4+ T cells, fewer expanded clones and increased TCR diversity than the aged group, suggesting age selection. Estimates of total diversity from one million sequenced T cells were regarded as lower bounds and underestimates. As age increased, observed TCR beta diversity per million T cells dropped in a roughly linear way, and a significant reduction was already evident by age about 40.

The germline V gene gives CDR1 as SNHLY and CDR2 as FYNNEI. CDR3 length: 14 amino acids, cysteine to phenylalanine. Only the CDR3 DNA stays, 42 bases, in frame from base 1. The trim is 3 bases for V and 0 bases for J, with a gap of 9 bases between the germline ends. The clonotype was recovered from a man aged 60 to 69 in good health. The sequence joins TRBV2 to TRBJ2-7, with the D gene call left open. The sequenced material came from blood. In nucleotides, the sequence is TGTGCCAGCAGTGATGTTAGGAGCTCCTACGAGCAGTACTTC. Translated, it reads CASSDVRSSYEQYF.